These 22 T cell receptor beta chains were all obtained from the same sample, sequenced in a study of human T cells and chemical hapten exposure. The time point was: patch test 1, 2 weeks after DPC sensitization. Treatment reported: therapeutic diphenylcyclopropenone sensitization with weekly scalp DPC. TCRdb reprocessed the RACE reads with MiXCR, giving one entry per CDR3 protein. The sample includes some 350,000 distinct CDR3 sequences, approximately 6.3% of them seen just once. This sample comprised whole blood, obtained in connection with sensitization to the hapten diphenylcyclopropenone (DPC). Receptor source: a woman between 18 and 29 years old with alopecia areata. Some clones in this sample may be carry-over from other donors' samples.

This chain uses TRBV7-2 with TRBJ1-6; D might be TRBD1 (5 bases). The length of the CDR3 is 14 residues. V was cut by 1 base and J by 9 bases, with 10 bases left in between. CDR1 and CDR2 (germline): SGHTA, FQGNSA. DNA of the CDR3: TGTGCCAGCAGCTTAGATGGGGGTGGTTCACCCCTCCACTTT. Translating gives CASSLDGGGSPLHF.

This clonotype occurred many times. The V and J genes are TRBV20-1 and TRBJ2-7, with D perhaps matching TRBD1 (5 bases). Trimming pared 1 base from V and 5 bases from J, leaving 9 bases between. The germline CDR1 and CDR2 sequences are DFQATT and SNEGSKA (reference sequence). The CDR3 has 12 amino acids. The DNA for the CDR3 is TGCAGTGCTAGAGGGGCAGGGAACGAGCAGTACTTC. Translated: CSARGAGNEQYF.

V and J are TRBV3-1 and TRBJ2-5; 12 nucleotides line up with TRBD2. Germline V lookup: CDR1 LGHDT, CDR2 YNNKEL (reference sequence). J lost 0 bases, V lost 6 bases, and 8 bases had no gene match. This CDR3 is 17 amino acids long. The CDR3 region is CASSRTSGDLYQETQYF. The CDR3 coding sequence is TGTGCCAGCAGTCGGACTAGCGGGGACCTGTACCAAGAGACCCAGTACTTC.

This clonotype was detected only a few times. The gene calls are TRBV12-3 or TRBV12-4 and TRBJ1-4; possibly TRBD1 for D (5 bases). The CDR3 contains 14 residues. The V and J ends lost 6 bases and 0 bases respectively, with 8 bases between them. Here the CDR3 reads CASSRTPTNEKLFF. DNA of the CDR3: TGTGCCAGCAGCCGGACACCAACTAATGAAAAACTGTTTTTT.

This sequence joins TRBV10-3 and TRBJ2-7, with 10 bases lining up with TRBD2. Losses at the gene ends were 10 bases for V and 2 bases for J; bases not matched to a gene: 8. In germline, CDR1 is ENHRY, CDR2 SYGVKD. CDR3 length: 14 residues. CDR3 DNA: TGTGCCAGTAGGAGGACTAGCGGTCCCTACGAGCAGTACTTC. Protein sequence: CASRRTSGPYEQYF.

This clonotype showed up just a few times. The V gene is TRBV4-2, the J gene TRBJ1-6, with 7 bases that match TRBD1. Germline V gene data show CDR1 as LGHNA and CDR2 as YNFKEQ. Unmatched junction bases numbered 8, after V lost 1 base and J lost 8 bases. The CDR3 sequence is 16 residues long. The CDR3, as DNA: TGTGCCAGCAGCCAAGCCTCGGGACAGAGATATTCACCCCTCCACTTT. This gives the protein CASSQASGQRYSPLHF.

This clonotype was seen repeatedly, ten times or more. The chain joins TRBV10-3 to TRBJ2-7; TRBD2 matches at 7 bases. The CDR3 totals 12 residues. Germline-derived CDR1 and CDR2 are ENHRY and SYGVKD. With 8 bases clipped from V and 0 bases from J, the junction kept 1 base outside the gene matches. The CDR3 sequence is CAIGGGSYEQYF. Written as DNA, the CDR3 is TGTGCCATCGGGGGGGGCTCCTACGAGCAGTACTTC.

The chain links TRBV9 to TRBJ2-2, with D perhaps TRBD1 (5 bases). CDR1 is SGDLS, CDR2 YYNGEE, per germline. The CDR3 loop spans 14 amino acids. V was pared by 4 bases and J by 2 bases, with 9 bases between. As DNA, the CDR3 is TGTGCCAGCAGCACAGACAGAAACACCGGGGAGCTGTTTTTT. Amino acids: CASSTDRNTGELFF.

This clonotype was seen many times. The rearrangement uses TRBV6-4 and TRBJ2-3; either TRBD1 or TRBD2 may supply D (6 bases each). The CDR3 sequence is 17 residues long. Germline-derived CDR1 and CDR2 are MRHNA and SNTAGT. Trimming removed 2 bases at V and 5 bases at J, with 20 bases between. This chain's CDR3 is CASSDNPSVWGQDTQYF. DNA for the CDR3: TGTGCCAGCAGTGACAATCCTAGCGTTTGGGGGCAAGATACGCAGTATTTT.

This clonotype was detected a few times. CDR3 region: CSARLSGNQPQHF. The CDR3, as DNA: TGCAGTGCTAGATTGTCCGGCAATCAGCCCCAGCATTTT. The rearrangement joins TRBV20-1 to TRBJ1-5, with no clear D. The CDR3 sequence is 13 residues long. The V gene lost 2 bases and the J gene lost 2 bases, with 7 bases spanning the gap. Germline V gene data show CDR1 as DFQATT and CDR2 as SNEGSKA (reference sequence).

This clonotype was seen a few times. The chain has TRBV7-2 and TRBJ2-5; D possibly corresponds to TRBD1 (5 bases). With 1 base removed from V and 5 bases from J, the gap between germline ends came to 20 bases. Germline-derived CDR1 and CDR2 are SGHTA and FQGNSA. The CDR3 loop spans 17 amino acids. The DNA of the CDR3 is TGTGCCAGCAGCTTAGGCTTGGGCAGGGTCACGAGGGAGACCCAGTACTTC. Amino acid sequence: CASSLGLGRVTRETQYF.

The CDR3 sequence: CSARGGAGADTQYF. Written as DNA, the CDR3 is TGCAGTGCTAGAGGGGGGGCCGGAGCAGATACGCAGTATTTT. The rearrangement uses TRBV20-1 and TRBJ2-3; D may match TRBD1 or TRBD2 (6 bases each). V lost 1 base and J 4 bases, leaving 12 bases between the germline ends. The germline CDR1 and CDR2 sequences are DFQATT and SNEGSKA (reference sequence). This CDR3 has 14 amino acids.

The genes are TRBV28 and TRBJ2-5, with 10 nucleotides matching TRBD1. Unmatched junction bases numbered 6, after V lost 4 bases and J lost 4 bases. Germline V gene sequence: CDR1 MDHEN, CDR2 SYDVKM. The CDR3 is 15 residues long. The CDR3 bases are TGTGCCAGCAGTTACCTGGACAGGGGGAGAGAGACCCAGTACTTC. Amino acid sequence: CASSYLDRGRETQYF.

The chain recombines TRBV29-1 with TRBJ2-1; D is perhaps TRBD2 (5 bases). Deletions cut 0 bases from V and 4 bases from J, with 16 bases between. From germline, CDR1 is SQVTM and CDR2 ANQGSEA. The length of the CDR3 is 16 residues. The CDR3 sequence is CSVEDPGGGQYNEQFF. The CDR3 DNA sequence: TGCAGCGTTGAAGACCCAGGTGGAGGCCAATACAATGAGCAGTTCTTC.

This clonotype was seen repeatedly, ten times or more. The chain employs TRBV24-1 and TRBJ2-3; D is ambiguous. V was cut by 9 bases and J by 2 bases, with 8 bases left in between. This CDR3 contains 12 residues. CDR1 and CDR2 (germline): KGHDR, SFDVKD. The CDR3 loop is CATAGSTDTQYF. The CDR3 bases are TGTGCCACCGCCGGGTCCACAGATACGCAGTATTTT.

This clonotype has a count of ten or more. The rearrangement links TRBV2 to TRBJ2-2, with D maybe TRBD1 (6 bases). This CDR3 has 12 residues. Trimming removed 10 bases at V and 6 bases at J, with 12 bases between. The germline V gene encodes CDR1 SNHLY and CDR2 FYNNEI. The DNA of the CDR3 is TGTGCCAAGGGCAGGGGAGCCGGGGAGCTGTTTTTT. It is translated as CAKGRGAGELFF.

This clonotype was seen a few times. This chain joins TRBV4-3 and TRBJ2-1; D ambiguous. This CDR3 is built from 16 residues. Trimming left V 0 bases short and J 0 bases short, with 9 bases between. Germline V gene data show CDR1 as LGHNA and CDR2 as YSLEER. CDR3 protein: CASSQDQENSYNEQFF. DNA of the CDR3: TGCGCCAGCAGCCAAGACCAGGAGAACTCCTACAATGAGCAGTTCTTC.

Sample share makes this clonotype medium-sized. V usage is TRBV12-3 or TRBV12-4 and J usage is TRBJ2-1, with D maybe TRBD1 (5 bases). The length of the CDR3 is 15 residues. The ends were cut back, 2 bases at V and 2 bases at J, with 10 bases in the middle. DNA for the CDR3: TGTGCCAGCAGTTTATGGGCAGGGACCTACAATGAGCAGTTCTTC. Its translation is CASSLWAGTYNEQFF.

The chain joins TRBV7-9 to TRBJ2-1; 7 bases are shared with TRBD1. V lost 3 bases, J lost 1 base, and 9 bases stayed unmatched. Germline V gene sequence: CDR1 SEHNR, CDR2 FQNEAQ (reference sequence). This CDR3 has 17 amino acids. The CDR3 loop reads CASSFGWDRESYNEQFF. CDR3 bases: TGTGCCAGCAGCTTCGGTTGGGACAGAGAATCCTACAATGAGCAGTTCTTC.

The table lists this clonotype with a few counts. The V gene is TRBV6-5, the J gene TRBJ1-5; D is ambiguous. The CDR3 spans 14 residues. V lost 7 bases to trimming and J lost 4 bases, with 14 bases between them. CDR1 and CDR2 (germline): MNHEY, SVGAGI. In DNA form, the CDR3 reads TGTGCCAGCAAAACCGCAGGTCGGAATCAGCCCCAGCATTTT. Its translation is CASKTAGRNQPQHF.

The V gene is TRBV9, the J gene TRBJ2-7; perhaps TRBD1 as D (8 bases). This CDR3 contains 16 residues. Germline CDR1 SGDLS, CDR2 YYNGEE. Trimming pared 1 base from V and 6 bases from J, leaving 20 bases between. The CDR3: CASSVRGDRSFPEQYF. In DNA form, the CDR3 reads TGTGCCAGCAGCGTACGGGGGGACAGGAGCTTTCCCGAGCAGTACTTC.

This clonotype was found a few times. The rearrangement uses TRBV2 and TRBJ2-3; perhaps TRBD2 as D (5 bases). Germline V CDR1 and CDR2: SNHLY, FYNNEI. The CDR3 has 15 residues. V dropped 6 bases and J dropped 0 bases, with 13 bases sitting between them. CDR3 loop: CASSATKPSTDTQYF. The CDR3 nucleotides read TGTGCCAGCAGCGCGACTAAACCCAGCACAGATACGCAGTATTTT.